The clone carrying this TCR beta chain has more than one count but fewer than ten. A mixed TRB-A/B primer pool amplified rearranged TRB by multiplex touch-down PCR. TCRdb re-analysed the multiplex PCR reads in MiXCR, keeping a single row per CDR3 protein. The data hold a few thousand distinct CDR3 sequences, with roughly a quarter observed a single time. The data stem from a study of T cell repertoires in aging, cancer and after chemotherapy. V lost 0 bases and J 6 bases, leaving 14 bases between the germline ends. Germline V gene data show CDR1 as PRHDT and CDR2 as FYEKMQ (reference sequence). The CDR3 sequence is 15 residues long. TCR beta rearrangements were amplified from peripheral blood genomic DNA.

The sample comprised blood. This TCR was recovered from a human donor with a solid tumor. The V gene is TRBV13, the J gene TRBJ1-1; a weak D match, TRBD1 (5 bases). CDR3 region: CASSLGGVGDAEAFF. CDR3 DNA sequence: TGTGCCAGCAGCTTAGGAGGGGTGGGGGACGCTGAAGCTTTCTTT.